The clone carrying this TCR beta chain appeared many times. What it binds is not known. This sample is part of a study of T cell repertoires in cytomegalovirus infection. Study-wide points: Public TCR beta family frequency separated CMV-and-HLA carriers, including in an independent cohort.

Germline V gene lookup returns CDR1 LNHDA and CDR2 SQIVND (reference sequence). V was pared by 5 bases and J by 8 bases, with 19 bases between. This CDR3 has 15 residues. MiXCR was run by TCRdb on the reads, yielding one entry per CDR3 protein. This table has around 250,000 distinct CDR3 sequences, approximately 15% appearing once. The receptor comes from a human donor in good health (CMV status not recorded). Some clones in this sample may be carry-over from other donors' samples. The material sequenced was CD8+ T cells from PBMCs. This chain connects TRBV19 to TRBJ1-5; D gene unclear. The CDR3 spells CASSPRWRPEEPQHF. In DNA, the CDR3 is TGTGCCAGTAGTCCACGTTGGAGGCCCGAGGAGCCCCAGCATTTT.